The following is a TCR beta chain sequence with its context. The protocol was immunoSEQ multiplex PCR, while the TCRdb copy is restricted to in-frame clones and leaves out a portion. This table holds 200,000 to 250,000 clones, about 79% found once. The V gene's germline CDR1 is SQVTM and CDR2 ANQGSEA. The J segment lost 1 base and the V segment lost 7 bases, leaving 6 bases of the junction unmatched. CDR3 length: 13 amino acids. The source of the sample is a study of blood T cell repertoires in COVID-19. The V and J genes are TRBV29-1 and TRBJ1-1; 7 nucleotides agree with TRBD1. Sequenced input: peripheral blood. This TCR was sampled from a woman between 40 and 55 years old who had recovered from COVID-19. CDR3 coding DNA: TGCAGCGCCCAGACAGGGACGAACACTGAAGCTTTCTTT. It is translated as CSAQTGTNTEAFF.